One and the same sample provided the 18 T cell receptor beta chains below, sequenced in a study of blood T cell repertoires in COVID-19. This table comes from immunoSEQ multiplex PCR, and its TCRdb copy is limited to in-frame clones, with some not included. The table includes around 120,000 clones, around 80% detected once. What was sequenced was peripheral blood. These receptors were taken from a man aged 70 or older with acute or convalescent COVID-19.

V is TRBV27 and J is TRBJ2-5; no clear D. Looked up from germline, CDR1 is MNHEY and CDR2 is SMNVEV (reference sequence). The germline V and J ends were trimmed by 6 bases and 0 bases, with 5 bases remaining between them. The CDR3 has 12 residues. CDR3 residues: CASRRNQETQYF. The CDR3 nucleotides read TGTGCCAGCAGGCGAAACCAAGAGACCCAGTACTTC.

This chain connects TRBV3-1 (or the pseudogene TRBV3-2) to TRBJ1-4; possible D gene TRBD1, 5 bases. The germline gives CDR1 LGHDT, CDR2 YNNKEL (reference sequence). The CDR3 consists of 15 residues. Trimming cost V 4 bases and J 4 bases, with 13 bases left between them. CDR3 in amino acids: CASSPSHRYNEKLFF. The CDR3 DNA reads as TGTGCCAGCAGCCCATCACACAGGTATAATGAAAAACTGTTTTTT.

This sequence joins TRBV9 and TRBJ1-3; D is possibly TRBD1 (6 bases). The CDR3 contains 14 residues. The germline V gene encodes CDR1 SGDLS and CDR2 YYNGEE. With 0 bases removed from V and 2 bases from J, the gap between germline ends came to 6 bases. The CDR3 sequence: CASSVGTAGNTIYF. CDR3 bases: TGTGCCAGCAGCGTAGGGACAGCTGGAAACACCATATATTTT.

The J gene is TRBJ1-2, the V gene TRBV6-1, with unresolved D. The CDR3 contains 12 residues. With 3 bases removed from V and 4 bases from J, the gap between germline ends came to 6 bases. From germline, CDR1 is MNHNS and CDR2 SASEGT. The CDR3 spells CASSEGSYGYTF. Written as DNA, the CDR3 is TGTGCCAGCAGTGAGGGGAGCTATGGCTACACCTTC.

With respect to this clone: Different DNA sequences within this sample yield the same CDR3. The genes are TRBV3-1 (or the pseudogene TRBV3-2) and TRBJ2-2, with D perhaps TRBD2 (5 bases). This CDR3 is built from 14 residues. The germline CDR1 and CDR2 sequences are LGHDT and YNNKEL (reference sequence). V was clipped by 1 base and J by 4 bases, with 7 bases between them. The CDR3 nucleotides are TGTGCCAGCAGCCAAGTCCGGGGCACCGGGGAGCTGTTTTTT. Its protein is CASSQVRGTGELFF.

The chain carries TRBV6-5 and TRBJ1-1; 10 positions match TRBD1. This CDR3 is 13 amino acids long. Germline V gene data show CDR1 as MNHEY and CDR2 as SVGAGI. V trimming: 7 bases; J trimming: 9 bases; junction bases outside the gene matches: 8. CDR3 DNA: TGTGCCAGCATCGGGGACAGGGGCGCGAAAGCTTTCTTT. This encodes CASIGDRGAKAFF.

This chain uses TRBV6-4 with TRBJ2-3, with 9 nucleotides matching TRBD2. This CDR3 is built from 15 residues. Germline values: CDR1 MRHNA, CDR2 SNTAGT. V was clipped by 2 bases and J by 4 bases; unmatched bases: 4. CDR3 DNA sequence: TGTGCCAGCAGTGACGGCGTAGCGGGGGCAGATACGCAGTATTTT. Its protein product is CASSDGVAGADTQYF.

This sequence joins TRBV2 and TRBJ1-1; TRBD1 agrees at 9 bases. CDR1 is SNHLY and CDR2 is FYNNEI in the germline V gene. The CDR3 sequence is 13 residues long. Unmatched junction bases numbered 5, after V lost 7 bases and J lost 5 bases. This CDR3 is CASMGQGQTEAFF. DNA for the CDR3: TGTGCCAGCATGGGACAGGGACAAACTGAAGCTTTCTTT.

The genes are TRBV29-1 and TRBJ1-1, with a tentative D call TRBD1 (5 bases). V lost 6 bases and J lost 6, with 32 bases in between. In germline, CDR1 is SQVTM, CDR2 ANQGSEA. The CDR3 has 18 residues. Here the CDR3 DNA reads TGCAGCGTCCACGGTTTTCGGAAGAGGGAGGGTGGAGGGGCTGAAGCTTTCTTT. Residues: CSVHGFRKREGGGAEAFF.

This clone was seen only a few times. The rearrangement uses TRBV6-5 and TRBJ2-7; TRBD2 matches 8 bases. CDR1 is MNHEY, CDR2 SVGAGI, per germline. V lost 2 bases to trimming and J lost 8 bases; unmatched junction nucleotides: 11. CDR3 length equals 15 residues. The CDR3 here is CASSYPSGGPAKQYF. DNA for the CDR3: TGTGCCAGCAGTTACCCCAGCGGGGGACCCGCCAAGCAGTACTTC.

This clone was observed a handful of times. The chain recombines TRBV4-2 with TRBJ2-3; weak D call: TRBD2 (5 bases). Trimming removed 4 bases from V and 4 bases from J, with 9 bases in between. Germline V lookup: CDR1 LGHNA, CDR2 YNFKEQ. This CDR3 spans 13 amino acids. DNA for the CDR3: TGTGCCAGCAGCCCGGGGTTGCCAGATACGCAGTATTTT. Protein sequence: CASSPGLPDTQYF.

This clone was counted only a few times. The CDR3 region has the DNA TGTGCCAGCAGCTCCACGGACACCGGGGAGCTGTTTTTT. Encoded protein: CASSSTDTGELFF. V and J are TRBV7-2 and TRBJ2-2, with D unclear. CDR3 length equals 13 residues. Per the germline V gene, CDR1 is SGHTA and CDR2 is FQGNSA. V was shortened by 4 bases and J by 3 bases, with 6 bases between the two germline ends.

CDR3 nucleotide sequence: TGTGCCAGTAGTATCGGGGGACAGGGATATGGCTACACCTTC. Residues: CASSIGGQGYGYTF. This chain connects TRBV19 to TRBJ1-2; 9 bases line up with TRBD1. V was pared by 3 bases and J by 5 bases, with 4 bases of the junction left unmatched. The germline CDR1 and CDR2 sequences are LNHDA and SQIVND (reference sequence). CDR3 length equals 14 residues.

The V and J genes are TRBV10-2 and TRBJ1-3; D gene unclear. The CDR3 is 15 amino acids. CDR1 and CDR2 (germline): WSHSY, SAAADI. The ends were cut back, 2 bases at V and 0 bases at J, with 8 bases in the middle. The CDR3 DNA is TGCGCCAGCAGTGAGATGAGGGTCTCTGGAAACACCATATATTTT. Translating gives CASSEMRVSGNTIYF.

In DNA, the CDR3 is TGTGCCAGCAGTTTCCAGTTGGGGGGCACCGGGGAGCTGTTTTTT. Encoded protein: CASSFQLGGTGELFF. The chain has TRBV27 and TRBJ2-2, with a weak D call TRBD2 (6 bases). Germline-derived CDR1 and CDR2 are MNHEY and SMNVEV (reference sequence). Between the trimmed V and J ends, which lost 3 bases and 4 bases, there was a span of 12 bases. The CDR3 covers 15 residues.

The rearrangement uses TRBV10-3 and TRBJ1-2, with a possible D match to TRBD1 (5 bases). This CDR3 has 13 amino acids. Germline CDR1 is ENHRY and CDR2 is SYGVKD. Trimming left V 8 bases short and J 2 bases short, with 12 bases between. CDR3 nucleotides: TGTGCCATCGGCGGGACCACCAACTATGGCTACACCTTC. It yields the protein CAIGGTTNYGYTF.

V usage is TRBV18 and J usage is TRBJ1-1; a possible D gene is TRBD1 (5 bases). CDR3 length: 16 amino acids. Germline loops: CDR1 KGHSH, CDR2 LQKENI. The germline V and J ends were trimmed by 8 bases and 4 bases, with 23 bases remaining between them. Here the CDR3 DNA reads TGTGCCAGCATTAGGCGAGAAGGGGCCGGGGGCACTGAAGCTTTCTTT. As protein: CASIRREGAGGTEAFF.

CDR3 amino acids: CASSHRENYGYTF. The CDR3 DNA sequence: TGCGCCAGCAGTCACAGGGAAAACTATGGCTACACCTTC. The chain couples TRBV10-2 to TRBJ1-2; D possibly corresponds to TRBD1 (6 bases). This CDR3 is 13 amino acids long. Trimming took 5 bases from V and 2 from J, leaving 9 bases between them. Germline-derived CDR1 and CDR2 are WSHSY and SAAADI.